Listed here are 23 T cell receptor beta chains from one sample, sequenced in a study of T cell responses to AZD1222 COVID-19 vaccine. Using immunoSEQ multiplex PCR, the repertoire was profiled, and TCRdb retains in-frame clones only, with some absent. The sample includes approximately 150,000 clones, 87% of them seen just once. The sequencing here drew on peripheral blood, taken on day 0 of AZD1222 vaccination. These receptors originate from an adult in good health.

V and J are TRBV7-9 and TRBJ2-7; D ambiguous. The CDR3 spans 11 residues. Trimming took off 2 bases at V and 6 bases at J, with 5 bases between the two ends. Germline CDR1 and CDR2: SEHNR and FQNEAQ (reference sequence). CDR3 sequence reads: CASSLRAEQYF. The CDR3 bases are TGTGCCAGCAGCTTAAGGGCCGAGCAGTACTTC.

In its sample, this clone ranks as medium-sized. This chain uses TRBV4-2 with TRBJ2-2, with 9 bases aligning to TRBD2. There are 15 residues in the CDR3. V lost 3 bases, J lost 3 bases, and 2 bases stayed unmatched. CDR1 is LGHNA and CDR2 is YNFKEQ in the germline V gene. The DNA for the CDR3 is TGTGCCAGCAGCCACTTAGCGGGGGACACCGGGGAGCTGTTTTTT. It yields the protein CASSHLAGDTGELFF.

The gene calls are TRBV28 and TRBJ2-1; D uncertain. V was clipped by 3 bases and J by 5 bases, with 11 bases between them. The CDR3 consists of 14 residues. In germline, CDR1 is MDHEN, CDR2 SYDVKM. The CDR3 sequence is CASSFYGGDNEQFF. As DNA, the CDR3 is TGTGCCAGCAGTTTCTATGGCGGAGACAATGAGCAGTTCTTC.

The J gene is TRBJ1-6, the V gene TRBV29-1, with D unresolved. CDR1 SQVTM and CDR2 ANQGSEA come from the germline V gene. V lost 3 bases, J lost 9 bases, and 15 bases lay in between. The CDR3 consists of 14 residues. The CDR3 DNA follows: TGCAGCGTTGACTCGGACGGGCCGTCTTCACCCCTCCACTTT. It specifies CSVDSDGPSSPLHF.

The CDR3 loop reads CSASAAGGWTGELFF. The CDR3 bases are TGCAGTGCTAGTGCTGCGGGAGGGTGGACCGGGGAGCTGTTTTTT. V gene TRBV20-1 combines with J gene TRBJ2-2, with 9 bases aligning to TRBD2. The ends lost 3 bases at V and 5 bases at J; junction bases unmatched: 7. The CDR3 loop spans 15 amino acids. Germline V gives CDR1 DFQATT, CDR2 SNEGSKA (reference sequence).

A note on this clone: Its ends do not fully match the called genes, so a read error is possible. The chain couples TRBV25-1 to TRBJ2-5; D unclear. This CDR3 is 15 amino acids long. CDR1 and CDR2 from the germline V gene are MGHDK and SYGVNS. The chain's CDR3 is CASSEGKGIREAQYF. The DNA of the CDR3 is TGTGCCAGCAGTGAAGGGAAGGGTATAAGAGAGGCCCAGTACTTC.

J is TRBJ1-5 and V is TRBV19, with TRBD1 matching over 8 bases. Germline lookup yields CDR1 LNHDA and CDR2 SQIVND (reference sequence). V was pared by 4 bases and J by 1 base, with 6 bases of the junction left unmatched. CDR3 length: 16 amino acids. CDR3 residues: CASSTRGQGSNQPQHF. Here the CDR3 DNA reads TGTGCCAGTAGTACCAGGGGGCAAGGGAGCAATCAGCCCCAGCATTTT.

The CDR3 loop reads CASSVPGQGAYGYTF. The CDR3 nucleotides read TGTGCCAGTAGCGTACCGGGACAGGGGGCCTATGGCTACACCTTC. This sequence joins TRBV19 and TRBJ1-2; 12 bases are a match to TRBD1. The junction had 6 bases not matched to a gene; V was cut back by 6 bases and J by 4 bases. Germline V CDR1 and CDR2: LNHDA, SQIVND (reference sequence). There are 15 residues in the CDR3.

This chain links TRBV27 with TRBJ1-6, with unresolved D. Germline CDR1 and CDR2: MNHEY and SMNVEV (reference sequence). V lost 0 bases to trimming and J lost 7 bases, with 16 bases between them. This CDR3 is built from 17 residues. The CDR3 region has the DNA TGTGCCAGCAGTTTATCCCCCCCCGAGTACCCAAATTCACCCCTCCACTTT. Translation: CASSLSPPEYPNSPLHF.

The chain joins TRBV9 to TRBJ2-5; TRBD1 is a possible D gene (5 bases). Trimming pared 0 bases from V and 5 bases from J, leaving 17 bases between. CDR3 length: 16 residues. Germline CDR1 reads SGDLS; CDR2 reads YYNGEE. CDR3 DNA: TGTGCCAGCAGCGTAGAGGTGCACGTGGCAGGGGAGACCCAGTACTTC. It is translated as CASSVEVHVAGETQYF. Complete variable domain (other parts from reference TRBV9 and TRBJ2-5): DSGVTQTPKHLITATGQRVTLRCSPRSGDLSVYWYQQSLDQGLQFLIQYYNGEERAKGNILERFSAQQFPDLHSELNLSSLELGDSALYFCASSVEVHVAGETQYFGPGTRLLVL.

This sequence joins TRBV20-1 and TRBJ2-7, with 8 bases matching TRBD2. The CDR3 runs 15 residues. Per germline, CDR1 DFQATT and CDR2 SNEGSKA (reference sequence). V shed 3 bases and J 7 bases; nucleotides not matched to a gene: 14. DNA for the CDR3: TGCAGTGCTAGTCTTCGTAGCGGGATAGGACGGGAGCAGTACTTC. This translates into CSASLRSGIGREQYF.

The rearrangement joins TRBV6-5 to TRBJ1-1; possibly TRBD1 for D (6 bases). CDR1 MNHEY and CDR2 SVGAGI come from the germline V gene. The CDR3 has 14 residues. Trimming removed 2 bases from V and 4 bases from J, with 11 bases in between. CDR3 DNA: TGTGCCAGCAGTTACCTGGGGGGCGGCACTGAAGCTTTCTTT. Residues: CASSYLGGGTEAFF.

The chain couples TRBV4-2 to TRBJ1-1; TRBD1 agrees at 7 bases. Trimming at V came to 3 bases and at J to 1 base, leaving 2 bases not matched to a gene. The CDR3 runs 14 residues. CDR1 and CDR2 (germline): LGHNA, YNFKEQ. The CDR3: CASSQTGTNTEAFF. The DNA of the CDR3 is TGTGCCAGCAGCCAGACAGGGACGAACACTGAAGCTTTCTTT.

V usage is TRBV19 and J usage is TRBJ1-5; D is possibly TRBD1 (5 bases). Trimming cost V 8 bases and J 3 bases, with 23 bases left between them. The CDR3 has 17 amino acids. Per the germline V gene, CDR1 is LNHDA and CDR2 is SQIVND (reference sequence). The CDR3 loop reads CASRTGQPMAFNQPQHF. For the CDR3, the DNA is TGTGCCAGTCGTACGGGGCAGCCTATGGCCTTCAATCAGCCCCAGCATTTT.

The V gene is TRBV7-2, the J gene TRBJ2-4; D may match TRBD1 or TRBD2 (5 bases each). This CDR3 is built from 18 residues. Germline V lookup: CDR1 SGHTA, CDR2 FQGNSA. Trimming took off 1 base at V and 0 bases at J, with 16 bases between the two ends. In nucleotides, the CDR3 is TGTGCCAGCAGCTTAGACAGGCTAGCTCTTCTAGCCAAAAACATTCAGTACTTC. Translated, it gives CASSLDRLALLAKNIQYF.

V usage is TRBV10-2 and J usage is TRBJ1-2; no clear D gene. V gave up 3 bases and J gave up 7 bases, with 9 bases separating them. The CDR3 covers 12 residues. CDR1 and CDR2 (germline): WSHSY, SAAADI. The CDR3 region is CASSEGNGGYTF. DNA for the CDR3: TGCGCCAGCAGTGAAGGGAACGGTGGCTACACCTTC.

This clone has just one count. For the CDR3, the DNA is TGTGCCAGCAGCTTATCCGGGACAGATCCCGGGGATGGCTACACCTTC. It is translated as CASSLSGTDPGDGYTF. V and J are TRBV7-3 and TRBJ1-2; TRBD1 matches at 7 bases. V was clipped by 2 bases and J by 6 bases; unmatched bases: 12. CDR3 size: 16 residues. Germline lookup yields CDR1 SGHTA and CDR2 FQGTGA.

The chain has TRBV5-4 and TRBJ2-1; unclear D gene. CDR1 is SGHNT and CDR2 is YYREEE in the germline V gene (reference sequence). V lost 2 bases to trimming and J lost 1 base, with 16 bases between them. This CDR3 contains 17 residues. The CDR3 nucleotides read TGTGCCAGCAGCTTAAGATTAGGGCGGTGGTCCTACAATGAGCAGTTCTTC. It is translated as CASSLRLGRWSYNEQFF.

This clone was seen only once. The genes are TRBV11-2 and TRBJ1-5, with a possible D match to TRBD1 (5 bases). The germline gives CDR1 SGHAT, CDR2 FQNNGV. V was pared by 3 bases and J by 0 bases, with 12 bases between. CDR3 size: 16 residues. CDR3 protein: CASSLGKGNSNQPQHF. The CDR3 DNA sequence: TGTGCCAGCAGCTTGGGTAAGGGGAATAGCAATCAGCCCCAGCATTTT.

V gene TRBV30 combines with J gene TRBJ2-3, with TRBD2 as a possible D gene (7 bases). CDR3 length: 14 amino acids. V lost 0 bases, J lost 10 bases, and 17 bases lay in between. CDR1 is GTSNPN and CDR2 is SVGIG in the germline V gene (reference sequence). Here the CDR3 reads CAWSVGGRALAQYF. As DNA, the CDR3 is TGTGCCTGGAGTGTAGGGGGGAGGGCTCTCGCGCAGTATTTT.

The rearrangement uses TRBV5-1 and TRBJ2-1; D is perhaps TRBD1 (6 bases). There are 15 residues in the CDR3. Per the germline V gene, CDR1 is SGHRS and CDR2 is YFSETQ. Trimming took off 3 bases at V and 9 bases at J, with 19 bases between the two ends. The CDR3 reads CASSYYTMGTSEQFF. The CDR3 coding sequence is TGCGCCAGCAGCTACTACACAATGGGGACAAGTGAGCAGTTCTTC.

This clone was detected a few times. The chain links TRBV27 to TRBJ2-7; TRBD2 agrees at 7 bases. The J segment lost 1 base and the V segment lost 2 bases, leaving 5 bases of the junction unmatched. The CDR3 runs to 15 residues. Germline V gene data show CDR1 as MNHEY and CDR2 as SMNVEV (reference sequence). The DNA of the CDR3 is TGTGCCAGCAGTTTACTAGCGGATCCATCCTACGAGCAGTACTTC. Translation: CASSLLADPSYEQYF.

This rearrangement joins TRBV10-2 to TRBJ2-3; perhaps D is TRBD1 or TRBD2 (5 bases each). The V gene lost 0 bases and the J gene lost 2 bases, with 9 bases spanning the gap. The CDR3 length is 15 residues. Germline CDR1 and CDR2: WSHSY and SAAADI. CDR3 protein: CASSESGTYTDTQYF. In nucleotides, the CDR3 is TGCGCCAGCAGTGAGTCGGGGACCTACACAGATACGCAGTATTTT.